What follows describes a single T cell receptor (beta chain). V was cut by 1 base and J by 9 bases, with 20 bases left in between. Germline V gene lookup returns CDR1 SGDLS and CDR2 YYNGEE. The CDR3 is made up of 16 amino acids. Only in-frame clones appear in the TCRdb table, and some are missing; sequencing was by immunoSEQ multiplex PCR. This table holds 75,000 to 100,000 clones, approximately 86% found once. This sample stems from a study of control samples from healthy donors and cancer patients. Specimen: blood. The origin of this receptor is a woman aged 50 to 65 in good health. J is TRBJ2-1 and V is TRBV9, with D perhaps TRBD1 (6 bases). This chain's CDR3 is CASSVRPDRSKGEQFF. The CDR3 DNA follows: TGTGCCAGCAGCGTAAGGCCGGACAGATCTAAGGGTGAGCAGTTCTTC.